This T cell receptor beta chain was documented in a study of shared T cell receptors in the human thymus. CDR1 is SGHAT, CDR2 FQNNGV, per germline. Trimming removed 10 bases from V and 12 bases from J; junction bases left unmatched: 12. The CDR3 contains 13 residues. Clones were read by immunoSEQ multiplex PCR, and TCRdb kept only the in-frame ones, dropping some. Altogether some 760,000 clones are present, approximately 85% being singletons, with the ten largest covering 0.0095% to 0.013%. These data were also filed under a second study, of human thymus T cells.

The source material was thymocytes. This sequence was found in a girl younger than two with a congenital heart defect. This sequence joins TRBV11-2 and TRBJ2-1; 10 bases fit TRBD1. The CDR3 protein is CATGTGDLLGQFF. CDR3 in DNA: TGTGCCACCGGGACAGGGGATCTTCTCGGGCAGTTCTTC.